Each of the 18 T cell receptor beta chains below was sequenced from the same sample in a study of blood T cell repertoires in COVID-19. Using immunoSEQ multiplex PCR, the repertoire was profiled, and TCRdb retains in-frame clones only, with some absent. Among about 230,000 clones listed, roughly 84% were seen once. Sequencing input: peripheral blood. The receptors were sampled from a man in his forties or fifties with acute or convalescent COVID-19.

The V and J genes are TRBV18 and TRBJ1-4, with D possibly TRBD1 on 6 matching bases. The CDR3 extends over 14 amino acids. The germline gives CDR1 KGHSH, CDR2 LQKENI. V was pared by 3 bases and J by 8 bases, with 13 bases between. The CDR3 region has the DNA TGTGCCAGCTCACCGTCCGACAGGTGGGAAAAACTGTTTTTT. This translates into CASSPSDRWEKLFF.

This clone came up once. V usage is TRBV6-5 and J usage is TRBJ1-5, with a tentative D call TRBD1 (5 bases). The CDR3 runs 14 residues. Germline V CDR1 and CDR2: MNHEY, SVGAGI. V lost 5 bases, J lost 6 bases, and 14 bases lay in between. CDR3 loop: CASSPQGRGQPQHF. CDR3 in DNA: TGTGCCAGCAGTCCCCAGGGTAGGGGTCAGCCCCAGCATTTT.

V gene TRBV19 combines with J gene TRBJ1-5; maybe TRBD1 (6 bases). The germline V gene has CDR1 LNHDA and CDR2 SQIVND (reference sequence). Trimming pared 0 bases from V and 0 bases from J, leaving 15 bases between. The CDR3 length is 18 residues. The CDR3 sequence is CASSIDHLQGISNQPQHF. CDR3 nucleotide sequence: TGTGCCAGTAGTATAGACCACCTACAGGGAATTAGCAATCAGCCCCAGCATTTT.

The gene calls are TRBV30 and TRBJ1-1, with TRBD1 matching 9 bases. Germline CDR1 is GTSNPN and CDR2 is SVGIG (reference sequence). V shed 2 bases, J shed 3 bases, and the junction held 4 bases outside the gene matches. The length of the CDR3 is 14 residues. The CDR3 nucleotides read TGTGCCTGGAGTAGGACAGGGGTGCACACTGAAGCTTTCTTT. The encoded protein is CAWSRTGVHTEAFF.

V gene TRBV18 combines with J gene TRBJ2-1, with 13 bases that match TRBD2. CDR3 length: 16 amino acids. V was clipped by 5 bases and J by 3 bases; unmatched bases: 4. Germline assignment: CDR1 KGHSH and CDR2 LQKENI. CDR3 sequence (DNA): TGTGCCAGCTCAGGACTAGCGGGAGAACTCTACAATGAGCAGTTCTTC. It is translated as CASSGLAGELYNEQFF.

The chain joins TRBV6-5 to TRBJ2-1, with D possibly being TRBD2 (5 bases). CDR1 is MNHEY, CDR2 SVGAGI, per germline. Trimming stripped 6 bases from V and 5 bases from J, with 17 bases between. This CDR3 contains 15 residues. Here the CDR3 reads CASSRMGAIHNEQFF. In DNA, the CDR3 is TGTGCCAGCAGCCGAATGGGAGCGATCCACAATGAGCAGTTCTTC.

Here the CDR3 reads CASSLQGASNQPQHF. The CDR3 region has the DNA TGTGCCAGCAGTCTCCAGGGGGCCAGCAATCAGCCCCAGCATTTT. The chain has TRBV6-5 and TRBJ1-5; 8 nucleotides agree with TRBD1. V dropped 5 bases and J dropped 1; count of bases not matched to a gene: 4. From germline, CDR1 is MNHEY and CDR2 SVGAGI. CDR3 length: 15 amino acids.

This clone was picked up a small number of times. The V and J genes are TRBV2 and TRBJ2-7, with 8 nucleotides matching TRBD2. The germline V gene has CDR1 SNHLY and CDR2 FYNNEI. The CDR3 runs 15 residues. The junction had 10 bases not matched to a gene; V was cut back by 8 bases and J by 1 base. The CDR3 nucleotides are TGTGCCAGCGTCCGGGGGGGGGCGATGTCCTACGAGCAGTACTTC. Its translation: CASVRGGAMSYEQYF.

The chain combines TRBV5-6 with TRBJ1-5; the match to TRBD1 covers 10 bases. The ends lost 2 bases at V and 1 base at J; junction bases unmatched: 3. The germline CDR1 and CDR2 sequences are SGHDT and YYEEEE. The CDR3 runs to 16 residues. CDR3 sequence reads: CASSFGTGESNQPQHF. Here the CDR3 DNA reads TGTGCCAGCAGCTTCGGGACAGGGGAAAGCAATCAGCCCCAGCATTTT.

The rearrangement joins TRBV5-4 to TRBJ1-2; D not resolved. The CDR3 is 16 amino acids. Germline CDR1 reads SGHNT; CDR2 reads YYREEE (reference sequence). V dropped 1 base and J dropped 4 bases, with 17 bases sitting between them. CDR3 DNA sequence: TGTGCCAGCAGCTTGTACAGCCCGCAGGCGATCTATGGCTACACCTTC. Amino acids: CASSLYSPQAIYGYTF. The whole variable domain, filled in from reference TRBV5-4 and TRBJ1-2, reads ETGVTQSPTHLIKTRGQQVTLRCSSQSGHNTVSWYQQALGQGPQFIFQYYREEENGRGNFPPRFSGLQFPNYSSELNVNALELDDSALYLCASSLYSPQAIYGYTFGSGTRLTVV.

The chain is built from TRBV6-5 and TRBJ2-5; D might be TRBD2 (5 bases). Germline V gene lookup returns CDR1 MNHEY and CDR2 SVGAGI. Between the trimmed V and J ends, which lost 7 bases and 7 bases, there was a span of 13 bases. This CDR3 has 12 residues. The CDR3 region is CASMASSLTQYF. CDR3 sequence (DNA): TGTGCCAGCATGGCTAGCTCGCTGACCCAGTACTTC.

The V call is TRBV5-1, the J call TRBJ1-2, with 7 nucleotides matching TRBD1. V lost 5 bases, J lost 3 bases, and 10 bases stayed unmatched. CDR1 is SGHRS and CDR2 is YFSETQ in the germline V gene. The CDR3 is 15 amino acids. In DNA form, the CDR3 reads TGCGCCAGCAGACCTAGAAGACAGGGTGACTATGGCTACACCTTC. Amino acids: CASRPRRQGDYGYTF.

This clone was found many times. V and J are TRBV21-1 and TRBJ1-5; TRBD1, the table's D call, was not compared with the DNA. TRBV21-1 is shown as a pseudogene. The CDR3 consists of 22 residues. CDR3 region: CASSKDQPMPYLIGQQHQPQHF. CDR3 DNA sequence: TGTGCCAGCAGCAAAGACCAACCCATGCCCTACCTCATTGGACAGCAACATCAGCCCCAGCATTTT.

The CDR3 reads CASSLVAGGPYEQYF. CDR3 bases: TGTGCCAGCAGCTTAGTCGCGGGAGGGCCTTACGAGCAGTACTTC. The V call is TRBV7-9, the J call TRBJ2-7; 9 positions match TRBD2. The V and J ends lost 1 base and 4 bases, in that order; junction bases with no gene match: 5. The CDR3 sequence is 15 residues long. From germline, CDR1 is SEHNR and CDR2 FQNEAQ (reference sequence).

The DNA for the CDR3 is TGTGCCAGCAGCTTAGGGGTTAGCGGGGACTACAATGAGCAGTTCTTC. Its protein is CASSLGVSGDYNEQFF. V gene TRBV11-3 combines with J gene TRBJ2-1; 8 bases agree with TRBD2. Germline V CDR1 and CDR2: SGHNT, YENEEA. V shed 1 base and J 3 bases; nucleotides not matched to a gene: 5. This CDR3 comprises 16 residues. Using reference TRBV11-3 and TRBJ2-1 for the parts outside the CDR3, the full variable domain is EAGVVQSPRYKIIEKKQPVAFWCNPISGHNTLYWYLQNLGQGPELLIRYENEEAVDDSQLPKDRFSAERLKGVDSTLKIQPAELGDSAVYLCASSLGVSGDYNEQFFGPGTRLTVL.

This clone was recorded many times. The chain employs TRBV14 and TRBJ2-7; D unclear. V was trimmed by 0 bases and J by 9 bases, leaving 9 bases between them. CDR1 is SGHDN, CDR2 FVKESK, per germline. This CDR3 is built from 12 residues. This CDR3 reads CASSQDNSRQYF. The CDR3 DNA is TGTGCCAGCAGCCAAGATAACTCTAGGCAGTACTTC.

The chain has TRBV6-2 or TRBV6-3 and TRBJ1-1; 8 nucleotides align to TRBD1. This CDR3 is built from 17 residues. The V segment lost 4 bases and the J segment 6 bases; nucleotides outside the gene matches: 16. The germline V gene has CDR1 MNHEY and CDR2 SVGEGT. The CDR3 bases are TGTGCCAGCAGTTTCTCCCGGTCGGCAGGGGGCTATTCTGAAGCTTTCTTT. As protein: CASSFSRSAGGYSEAFF.

The chain recombines TRBV7-3 with TRBJ1-1; a weak D match, TRBD1 (5 bases). The CDR3 totals 14 residues. Germline CDR1 SGHTA, CDR2 FQGTGA. Trimming cost V 5 bases and J 4 bases, with 14 bases left between them. CDR3: CASSPAGGITEAFF. The DNA of the CDR3 is TGTGCCAGCAGCCCTGCTGGGGGGATCACTGAAGCTTTCTTT.